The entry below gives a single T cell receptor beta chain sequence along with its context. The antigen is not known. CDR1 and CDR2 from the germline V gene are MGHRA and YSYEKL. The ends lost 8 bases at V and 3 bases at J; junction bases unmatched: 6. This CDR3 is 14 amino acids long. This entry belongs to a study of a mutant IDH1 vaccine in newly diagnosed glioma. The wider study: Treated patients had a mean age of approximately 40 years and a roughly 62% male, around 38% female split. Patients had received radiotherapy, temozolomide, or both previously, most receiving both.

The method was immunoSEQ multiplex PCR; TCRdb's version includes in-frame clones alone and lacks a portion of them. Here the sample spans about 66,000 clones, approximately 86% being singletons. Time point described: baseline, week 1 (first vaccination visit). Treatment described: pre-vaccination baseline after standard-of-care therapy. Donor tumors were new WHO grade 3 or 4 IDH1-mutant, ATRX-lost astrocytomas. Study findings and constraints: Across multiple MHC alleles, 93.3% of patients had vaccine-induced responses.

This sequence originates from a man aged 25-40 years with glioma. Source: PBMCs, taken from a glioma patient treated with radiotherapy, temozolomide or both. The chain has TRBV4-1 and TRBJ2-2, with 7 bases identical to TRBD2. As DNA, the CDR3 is TGCGCCAGCTGGGGAGGGTCGGACACCGGGGAGCTGTTTTTT. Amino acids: CASWGGSDTGELFF.